Listed below are T cell receptor beta chains from one sample, sequenced in a study of blood T cells in healthy people across ages. TCRdb re-analysed the 5' RACE reads in MiXCR, keeping a single row per CDR3 protein. The profile shows hundreds of thousands of distinct CDR3 sequences, around a fifth of them singletons. Input material: blood. The origin of the receptors is a man between 65 and 79 years old in good health. CDR3s include the opening cysteine and the closing phenylalanine or tryptophan. The order of the fields is clone size, D gene, J gene, V gene, CDR3 length, CDR3 protein, CDR3 DNA. D genes are given only for firm matches. Part of the rows lack a size; the others show once, few, many or a class for expanded clones.

clone_size: -; d_call: TRBD2; j_call: TRBJ2-7; v_call: TRBV20-1; cdr3_length: 14; cdr3_aa: CSASGASGTYEQYF; cdr3_nt: TGCAGTGCTAGTGGGGCTAGCGGAACCTACGAGCAGTACTTC
clone_size: -; d_call: TRBD1; j_call: TRBJ1-1; v_call: TRBV16; cdr3_length: 15; cdr3_aa: CASSHSQGADTEASF; cdr3_nt: TGTGCCAGCAGCCATTCTCAGGGGGCTGACACTGAAGCTTCCTTT
clone_size: few; d_call: -; j_call: TRBJ2-3; v_call: TRBV12-3/TRBV12-4; cdr3_length: 12; cdr3_aa: CASSAHSETQYF; cdr3_nt: TGTGCCAGCAGTGCCCACTCGGAGACGCAGTATTTT
clone_size: -; d_call: TRBD2; j_call: TRBJ2-7; v_call: TRBV20-1; cdr3_length: 16; cdr3_aa: CSARSRTSGSTYEQYF; cdr3_nt: TGCAGTGCTAGAAGCCGGACTAGCGGGAGCACCTACGAGCAGTACTTC
clone_size: few; d_call: TRBD1; j_call: TRBJ2-2; v_call: TRBV5-1; cdr3_length: 17; cdr3_aa: CASSTTGQGPGTGELFF; cdr3_nt: TGCGCCAGCAGCACAACTGGACAGGGGCCGGGCACCGGGGAGCTGTTTTTT
clone_size: -; d_call: -; j_call: TRBJ1-6; v_call: TRBV20-1; cdr3_length: 17; cdr3_aa: CSASVVPLGGDNSPLHF; cdr3_nt: TGCAGTGCTAGTGTCGTTCCGCTCGGGGGAGATAATTCACCCCTCCACTTT
clone_size: -; d_call: -; j_call: TRBJ2-3; v_call: TRBV6-2/TRBV6-3; cdr3_length: 18; cdr3_aa: CASSYSTATGANTDTQYF; cdr3_nt: TGTGCCAGCAGTTACTCGACCGCAACGGGAGCGAATACAGATACGCAGTATTTT
clone_size: few; d_call: TRBD1; j_call: TRBJ1-1; v_call: TRBV7-6; cdr3_length: 15; cdr3_aa: CASSPQTGADTEAFF; cdr3_nt: TGTGCCAGCAGCCCCCAGACAGGGGCTGACACTGAAGCTTTCTTT
clone_size: -; d_call: -; j_call: TRBJ2-6; v_call: TRBV20-1; cdr3_length: 16; cdr3_aa: CSARSGQTSGANVLTF; cdr3_nt: TGCAGTGCTAGATCTGGACAGACCTCTGGGGCCAACGTCCTGACTTTC
clone_size: few; d_call: TRBD2; j_call: TRBJ2-7; v_call: TRBV12-3/TRBV12-4; cdr3_length: 15; cdr3_aa: CASTLLAESSYEQYF; cdr3_nt: TGTGCCAGCACCCTCCTAGCGGAAAGCTCCTACGAGCAGTACTTC
clone_size: few; d_call: TRBD2; j_call: TRBJ2-2; v_call: TRBV5-1; cdr3_length: 17; cdr3_aa: CASSLEAGASNTGELFF; cdr3_nt: TGCGCCAGCAGCTTGGAGGCGGGAGCGAGTAACACCGGGGAGCTGTTTTTT
clone_size: many; d_call: -; j_call: TRBJ1-1; v_call: TRBV2; cdr3_length: 12; cdr3_aa: CASTLGNTEAFF; cdr3_nt: TGTGCCAGCACCCTAGGGAACACTGAAGCTTTCTTT
clone_size: -; d_call: -; j_call: TRBJ2-1; v_call: TRBV3-1; cdr3_length: 11; cdr3_aa: CASRAAHEQFF; cdr3_nt: TGTGCCAGCAGAGCCGCACATGAGCAGTTCTTC
clone_size: few; d_call: TRBD1; j_call: TRBJ1-1; v_call: TRBV2; cdr3_length: 14; cdr3_aa: CASRARQGGTEAFF; cdr3_nt: TGTGCCAGCAGAGCCAGACAGGGGGGCACTGAAGCTTTCTTT
clone_size: -; d_call: -; j_call: TRBJ2-4; v_call: TRBV12-3/TRBV12-4; cdr3_length: 13; cdr3_aa: CASSPDGEDIQYF; cdr3_nt: TGTGCCAGCAGCCCGGACGGAGAAGACATTCAGTACTTC
clone_size: few; d_call: -; j_call: TRBJ1-4; v_call: TRBV18; cdr3_length: 16; cdr3_aa: CASSPTSVGANEKLFF; cdr3_nt: TGTGCCAGCTCACCGACATCGGTGGGGGCTAATGAAAAACTGTTTTTT
clone_size: -; d_call: -; j_call: TRBJ2-3; v_call: TRBV6-5; cdr3_length: 13; cdr3_aa: CASGPRWGDTQYF; cdr3_nt: TGTGCCAGCGGCCCGAGATGGGGAGACACGCAGTATTTT
clone_size: -; d_call: -; j_call: TRBJ2-5; v_call: TRBV28; cdr3_length: 18; cdr3_aa: CASSFGPGPQSSQETQYF; cdr3_nt: TGTGCCAGCAGTTTCGGGCCGGGACCCCAATCCTCTCAAGAGACCCAGTACTTC
clone_size: -; d_call: -; j_call: TRBJ2-1; v_call: TRBV6-4; cdr3_length: 13; cdr3_aa: CAGRLGNPNEQFF; cdr3_nt: TGTGCCGGGCGGCTAGGAAACCCTAATGAGCAGTTCTTC
clone_size: few; d_call: -; j_call: TRBJ1-2; v_call: TRBV5-1; cdr3_length: 14; cdr3_aa: CASSLMDSAGGYTF; cdr3_nt: TGCGCCAGCAGCTTGATGGACAGTGCTGGTGGCTACACCTTC
clone_size: -; d_call: -; j_call: TRBJ2-4; v_call: TRBV11-2; cdr3_length: 14; cdr3_aa: CASSLGLQGNIQYF; cdr3_nt: TGTGCCAGCAGCTTAGGGCTTCAGGGAAACATTCAGTACTTC
clone_size: -; d_call: TRBD1; j_call: TRBJ2-4; v_call: TRBV14; cdr3_length: 17; cdr3_aa: CASSQDQGVLAKNIQYF; cdr3_nt: TGTGCCAGCAGCCAAGATCAGGGGGTTCTAGCCAAAAACATTCAGTACTTC
clone_size: -; d_call: -; j_call: TRBJ1-4; v_call: TRBV29-1; cdr3_length: 12; cdr3_aa: CSVAMDDEKLFF; cdr3_nt: TGCAGCGTTGCGATGGACGATGAAAAACTGTTTTTT
clone_size: few; d_call: -; j_call: TRBJ2-5; v_call: TRBV20-1; cdr3_length: 12; cdr3_aa: CSALDPKKTQYF; cdr3_nt: TGCAGTGCGCTAGACCCGAAGAAGACCCAGTACTTC